Each of the 32 T cell receptor beta chains below was sequenced from the same sample in a study of blood T cell repertoires in COVID-19. The table came from immunoSEQ multiplex PCR; TCRdb's copy has only in-frame clones and leaves some out. This sample has 3,000 to 3,500 clones, with 80% found just once. Sample: peripheral blood. Receptors were obtained from a human donor in a cohort sampled during active COVID-19.

The J gene is TRBJ2-5, the V gene TRBV7-8; 7 bases agree with TRBD1. CDR3 length: 16 residues. Per germline, CDR1 SGHVS and CDR2 FQNEAQ. With 1 base clipped from V and 3 bases from J, the junction kept 8 bases outside the gene matches. The CDR3 here is CASSLVLGQPKETQYF. The CDR3 bases are TGTGCCAGCAGCTTAGTACTGGGACAGCCTAAAGAGACCCAGTACTTC.

The chain couples TRBV19 to TRBJ2-7; tentatively, D is TRBD2 (6 bases). Germline lookup yields CDR1 LNHDA and CDR2 SQIVND (reference sequence). The CDR3 totals 14 residues. V was cut by 3 bases and J by 6 bases, with 15 bases left in between. CDR3 DNA: TGTGCCAGTAGTATCGGCGGGAACGGGGGCGAGCAGTACTTC. Translation: CASSIGGNGGEQYF.

V and J are TRBV30 and TRBJ1-1, with 7 bases fitting TRBD1. The CDR3 is 16 amino acids. The germline CDR1 and CDR2 sequences are GTSNPN and SVGIG (reference sequence). After removal of 2 bases from V and 5 bases from J, the junction contained 14 bases not matched to a gene. The chain's CDR3 is CAWSTGRPRTGTEAFF. The DNA of the CDR3 is TGTGCCTGGAGTACCGGGCGCCCAAGGACAGGTACTGAAGCTTTCTTT.

J is TRBJ2-1 and V is TRBV20-1, with 7 positions matching TRBD2. Germline trimming cut 3 bases from V and 7 bases from J; bases unmatched to any gene: 3. From germline, CDR1 is DFQATT and CDR2 SNEGSKA (reference sequence). This CDR3 is built from 12 residues. DNA for the CDR3: TGCAGTGCTAGTTGGGGGGGGAATGAGCAGTTCTTC. Protein product: CSASWGGNEQFF.

This clone was detected once. This rearrangement joins TRBV19 to TRBJ2-7; possibly TRBD2 for D (6 bases). Per the germline V gene, CDR1 is LNHDA and CDR2 is SQIVND (reference sequence). The CDR3 has 15 residues. Between the trimmed V and J ends, which lost 4 bases and 4 bases, there was a span of 17 bases. The CDR3 coding sequence is TGTGCCAGTAGTACGGACTGGGGGGTTGGGTACGAGCAGTACTTC. Translated: CASSTDWGVGYEQYF.

The CDR3 loop is CASSLGQPFTGSPLHF. The CDR3 DNA reads TGTGCCAGCAGCCTGGGACAGCCCTTCACTGGTTCACCCCTCCACTTT. This chain connects TRBV7-9 to TRBJ1-6; TRBD1 matches 7 bases. Germline V lookup: CDR1 SEHNR, CDR2 FQNEAQ (reference sequence). The V gene end was trimmed by 5 bases and the J gene end by 9 bases; junction bases not matched to a gene: 13. The CDR3 runs to 16 residues.

The chain couples TRBV6-5 to TRBJ2-5; TRBD2 matches at 12 bases. The germline V gene has CDR1 MNHEY and CDR2 SVGAGI. V shed 7 bases, J shed 6 bases, and the junction held 6 bases outside the gene matches. The CDR3 has 14 residues. CDR3 sequence: CASTRTSGEKTQYF. CDR3 DNA: TGTGCCAGCACCAGGACTAGCGGGGAAAAGACCCAGTACTTC.

The chain couples TRBV5-5 to TRBJ1-3, with D hard to call. The CDR3 totals 16 residues. Germline V gene lookup returns CDR1 SGHKS and CDR2 YYEKEE (reference sequence). The V end was cut by 3 bases, the J end by 0 bases, with 13 bases between. In nucleotides, the CDR3 is TGTGCCAGCAGCTGGGGAGAGGTCAGCTCTGGAAACACCATATATTTT. It specifies CASSWGEVSSGNTIYF.

This clone appeared a few times. This chain joins TRBV29-1 and TRBJ2-7, with 11 bases that match TRBD1. Germline CDR1 is SQVTM and CDR2 is ANQGSEA. Germline trimming cut 7 bases from V and 3 bases from J; bases unmatched to any gene: 8. The CDR3 extends over 14 amino acids. The CDR3 here is CSGIGTGGLYEQYF. The CDR3 DNA is TGCAGCGGGATCGGGACAGGGGGACTCTACGAGCAGTACTTC.

This chain links TRBV7-8 with TRBJ1-2; D might be TRBD1 (5 bases). Per the germline V gene, CDR1 is SGHVS and CDR2 is FQNEAQ. This CDR3 has 17 residues. V lost 5 bases, J lost 4 bases, and 23 bases lay in between. DNA for the CDR3: TGTGCCAGCAGCGGATTAACCCCGCGGGACTCGCTCTATGGCTACACCTTC. Translating it yields CASSGLTPRDSLYGYTF.

The genes are TRBV7-6 and TRBJ2-1; the match to TRBD2 covers 7 bases. CDR3 length equals 15 residues. Germline assignment: CDR1 SGHVS and CDR2 FNYEAQ. The junction had 8 bases not matched to a gene; V was cut back by 3 bases and J by 6 bases. As DNA, the CDR3 is TGTGCCAGCAGCTTGGGTAGGACTAGTGCCAATGAGCAGTTCTTC. It specifies CASSLGRTSANEQFF.

This rearrangement joins TRBV19 to TRBJ1-5, with D possibly TRBD1 on 5 matching bases. This CDR3 is built from 15 residues. CDR1 and CDR2 (germline): LNHDA, SQIVND (reference sequence). The V and J ends lost 6 bases and 1 base respectively, with 13 bases between them. The CDR3 bases are TGTGCCAGTAGGCCCCCGGGACTCAGCAATCAGCCCCAGCATTTT. Residues: CASRPPGLSNQPQHF.

This clone turned up a few times. The rearrangement joins TRBV29-1 to TRBJ2-1; 9 bases agree with TRBD2. The CDR3 runs to 15 residues. Germline V gene sequence: CDR1 SQVTM, CDR2 ANQGSEA. Trimming at V came to 2 bases and at J to 4 bases, leaving 6 bases not matched to a gene. CDR3 DNA: TGCAGCGTTGAATTTGCTAGCGGGGATTACAATGAGCAGTTCTTC. This translates into CSVEFASGDYNEQFF.

The chain recombines TRBV5-1 with TRBJ1-1; D unresolved. Trimming pared 4 bases from V and 1 base from J, leaving 14 bases between. The germline gives CDR1 SGHRS, CDR2 YFSETQ. CDR3 length equals 15 residues. The CDR3 protein is CASSLRHSENTEAFF. The DNA of the CDR3 is TGCGCCAGCAGCCTAAGACACTCCGAGAACACTGAAGCTTTCTTT.

This rearrangement joins TRBV10-3 to TRBJ2-7, with no clear D. Germline V CDR1 and CDR2: ENHRY, SYGVKD. The CDR3 sequence is 14 residues long. V gave up 6 bases and J gave up 0 bases, with 12 bases separating them. CDR3 in amino acids: CAISNDIGSYEQYF. The CDR3 DNA is TGTGCCATCAGCAACGACATCGGCTCCTACGAGCAGTACTTC.

The chain links TRBV7-9 to TRBJ1-3; the match to TRBD1 covers 8 bases. The germline CDR1 and CDR2 sequences are SEHNR and FQNEAQ (reference sequence). The CDR3 spans 19 residues. V dropped 4 bases and J dropped 0; count of bases not matched to a gene: 14. CDR3 sequence reads: CASSSPGQALSLSGNTIYF. The CDR3, as DNA: TGTGCCAGCAGCTCTCCGGGACAGGCTCTCTCTCTCTCTGGAAACACCATATATTTT.

J is TRBJ2-1 and V is TRBV6-5; a weak D match, TRBD1 (5 bases). The germline V and J ends were trimmed by 0 bases and 6 bases, with 9 bases remaining between them. The CDR3 is 14 amino acids. The V gene's germline CDR1 is MNHEY and CDR2 SVGAGI. CDR3: CASSYSFQGNEQFF. CDR3 bases: TGTGCCAGCAGTTACTCATTCCAGGGCAATGAGCAGTTCTTC.

The genes are TRBV18 and TRBJ2-3; TRBD2 matches at 11 bases. Germline values: CDR1 KGHSH, CDR2 LQKENI. This CDR3 has 15 residues. V lost 6 bases, J lost 4 bases, and 6 bases stayed unmatched. The CDR3 reads CASSQTSGAPDTQYF. CDR3 DNA sequence: TGTGCCAGCTCGCAGACTAGCGGGGCCCCAGATACGCAGTATTTT.

This chain uses TRBV27 with TRBJ2-7; 11 bases are shared with TRBD2. CDR1 and CDR2 from the germline V gene are MNHEY and SMNVEV (reference sequence). The length of the CDR3 is 15 residues. With 6 bases clipped from V and 4 bases from J, the junction kept 8 bases outside the gene matches. CDR3 in amino acids: CASSTLAGGFYEQYF. In DNA, the CDR3 is TGTGCCAGCAGCACTTTAGCGGGGGGGTTTTACGAGCAGTACTTC.

The V and J genes are TRBV6-2 or TRBV6-3 and TRBJ2-2; 11 bases match TRBD2. Germline V gene data show CDR1 as MNHEY and CDR2 as SVGEGT. The CDR3 totals 17 residues. The trim removed 2 bases at V and 4 bases at J, leaving 6 bases unmatched. This CDR3 reads CASSYPSGGPVTGELFF. CDR3 nucleotides: TGTGCCAGCAGTTACCCTAGCGGGGGGCCCGTCACCGGGGAGCTGTTTTTT.

V usage is TRBV9 and J usage is TRBJ1-5; 11 bases match TRBD1. V dropped 7 bases and J dropped 10; count of bases not matched to a gene: 13. This CDR3 is 15 amino acids long. The germline V gene has CDR1 SGDLS and CDR2 YYNGEE. The CDR3, as DNA: TGTGCCAGCGCCCTCGAGGGGACAGGGGGTCAACCCCAGCATTTT. It codes for CASALEGTGGQPQHF. Using reference TRBV9 and TRBJ1-5 for the parts outside the CDR3, the full variable domain is DSGVTQTPKHLITATGQRVTLRCSPRSGDLSVYWYQQSLDQGLQFLIQYYNGEERAKGNILERFSAQQFPDLHSELNLSSLELGDSALYFCASALEGTGGQPQHFGDGTRLSIL.

The genes are TRBV28 and TRBJ2-7; the match to TRBD2 covers 9 bases. Germline V gene lookup returns CDR1 MDHEN and CDR2 SYDVKM. Trimming at V came to 3 bases and at J to 3 bases, leaving 3 bases not matched to a gene. The CDR3 covers 14 residues. Here the CDR3 reads CASSFRGGGYEQYF. CDR3 bases: TGTGCCAGCAGTTTTCGCGGGGGGGGCTACGAGCAGTACTTC.

The rearrangement links TRBV5-6 to TRBJ1-4, with 8 positions matching TRBD1. This CDR3 is built from 16 residues. Looked up from germline, CDR1 is SGHDT and CDR2 is YYEEEE. V shed 2 bases, J shed 13 bases, and the junction held 16 bases outside the gene matches. The CDR3 reads CASSLRSGGAQLILFF. CDR3 DNA: TGTGCCAGCAGCTTACGATCAGGGGGCGCACAACTGATACTGTTTTTT.

This rearrangement joins TRBV4-1 to TRBJ2-7, with a weak D call TRBD1 (5 bases). The CDR3 is made up of 17 amino acids. CDR1 is MGHRA, CDR2 YSYEKL, per germline. Between the trimmed V and J ends, which lost 1 base and 5 bases, there was a span of 21 bases. The CDR3 sequence: CASSQASGFAKGDEQYF. CDR3 DNA: TGCGCCAGCAGCCAAGCATCCGGCTTCGCTAAAGGGGACGAGCAGTACTTC.

This clone was seen a single time. The V and J genes are TRBV21-1 and TRBJ2-7; whether TRBD1, the table's D call, matches the DNA was not checked. TRBV21-1 is a pseudogene. The CDR3 sequence is 15 residues long. CDR3 in DNA: TGTGCCAGCAGCCAAAGGACAGGGGTAGACTACGAGCAGTACTTC. This sequence encodes CASSQRTGVDYEQYF.

The genes are TRBV5-1 and TRBJ2-3; D is possibly TRBD1 (6 bases). Germline CDR1 is SGHRS and CDR2 is YFSETQ. Trimming took off 4 bases at V and 1 base at J, with 13 bases between the two ends. The CDR3 is 15 amino acids. The CDR3, as DNA: TGCGCCAGCAGCCTACAGGGCTCTGGCACAGATACGCAGTATTTT. It yields the protein CASSLQGSGTDTQYF.

This chain joins TRBV5-1 and TRBJ1-1; 7 nucleotides line up with TRBD1. V lost 2 bases and J lost 4; bases outside the gene matches: 8. This CDR3 comprises 15 residues. From germline, CDR1 is SGHRS and CDR2 YFSETQ. The CDR3 coding sequence is TGCGCCAGCAGCTTCCAAACCCAGGGGGGCACTGAAGCTTTCTTT. Protein: CASSFQTQGGTEAFF.

In this sample, this clone turned up once. The genes are TRBV27 and TRBJ2-7; TRBD1 might be the D (6 bases). The V end was cut by 6 bases, the J end by 6 bases, with 24 bases between. The V gene's germline CDR1 is MNHEY and CDR2 SMNVEV (reference sequence). The CDR3 has 16 amino acids. CDR3 in DNA: TGTGCCAGCAGGGATACAGGGCTACTCACGATCTCCGAGCAGTACTTC. This translates into CASRDTGLLTISEQYF.

The chain has TRBV12-3 or TRBV12-4 and TRBJ2-7; 9 bases align to TRBD1. CDR3 size: 12 residues. The V segment lost 6 bases and the J segment 7 bases; nucleotides outside the gene matches: 4. The chain's CDR3 is CASSRTGEEQYF. CDR3 nucleotide sequence: TGTGCCAGCAGCCGGACAGGGGAAGAGCAGTACTTC.

This clone rates as medium-sized. The J gene is TRBJ1-5, the V gene TRBV7-9; 8 bases agree with TRBD1. The CDR3 spans 15 residues. V gave up 5 bases and J gave up 5 bases; unmatched junction bases: 8. Germline V lookup: CDR1 SEHNR, CDR2 FQNEAQ (reference sequence). The DNA of the CDR3 is TGTGCCAGCAGCCCCCCCGACAGGGGCGATCAGCCCCAGCATTTT. This gives the protein CASSPPDRGDQPQHF.

The chain is built from TRBV12-5 and TRBJ1-2, with 9 bases fitting TRBD1. V dropped 3 bases and J dropped 4; count of bases not matched to a gene: 0. This CDR3 region has 13 residues. Germline V gene lookup returns CDR1 LGHNT and CDR2 FRNRAP. The chain's CDR3 is CASGLQGAYGYTF. CDR3 DNA: TGTGCTAGTGGTTTACAGGGGGCCTATGGCTACACCTTC.

This clone was counted between two and nine times. This sequence joins TRBV5-1 and TRBJ1-5; TRBD1 agrees at 7 bases. V lost 1 base, J lost 2 bases, and 3 bases stayed unmatched. Germline V gene data show CDR1 as SGHRS and CDR2 as YFSETQ. The CDR3 is made up of 15 amino acids. DNA for the CDR3: TGCGCCAGCAGCTTGACAGGGGTTGGCAATCAGCCCCAGCATTTT. Translation gives CASSLTGVGNQPQHF.